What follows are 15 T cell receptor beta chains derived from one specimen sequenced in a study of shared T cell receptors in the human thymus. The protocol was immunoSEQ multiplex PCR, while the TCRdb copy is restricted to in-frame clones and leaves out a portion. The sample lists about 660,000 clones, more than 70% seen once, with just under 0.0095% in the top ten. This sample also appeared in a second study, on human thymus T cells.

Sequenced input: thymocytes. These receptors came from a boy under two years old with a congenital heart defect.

The CDR3 bases are TGTGCCAGCAGTGATAAAGGCACACAGGGGGGCAATCAGCCCCAGCATTTT. Its translation: CASSDKGTQGGNQPQHF. This rearrangement joins TRBV6-1 to TRBJ1-5, with 8 nucleotides matching TRBD1. The ends lost 3 bases at V and 2 bases at J; junction bases unmatched: 9. The CDR3 totals 17 residues. Per germline, CDR1 MNHNS and CDR2 SASEGT.

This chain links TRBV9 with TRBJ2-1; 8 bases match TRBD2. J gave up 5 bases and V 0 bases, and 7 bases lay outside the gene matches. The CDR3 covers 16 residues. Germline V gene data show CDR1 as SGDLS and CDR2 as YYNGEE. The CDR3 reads CASSVVWTSYHNEQFF. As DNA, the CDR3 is TGTGCCAGCAGCGTAGTTTGGACTAGCTACCACAATGAGCAGTTCTTC.

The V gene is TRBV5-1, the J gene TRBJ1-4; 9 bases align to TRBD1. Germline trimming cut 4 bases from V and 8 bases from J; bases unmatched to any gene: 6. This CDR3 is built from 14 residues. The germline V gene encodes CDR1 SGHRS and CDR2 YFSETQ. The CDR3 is CASSKDRGGEKLFF. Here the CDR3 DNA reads TGCGCCAGCAGCAAAGACAGGGGGGGAGAAAAACTGTTTTTT.

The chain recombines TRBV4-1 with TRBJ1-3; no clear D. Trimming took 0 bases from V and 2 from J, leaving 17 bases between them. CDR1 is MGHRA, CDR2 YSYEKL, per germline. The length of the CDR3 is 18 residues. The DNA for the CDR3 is TGCGCCAGCAGCCAAGATGGGCAGCTACAAATTCCTGGAAACACCATATATTTT. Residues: CASSQDGQLQIPGNTIYF.

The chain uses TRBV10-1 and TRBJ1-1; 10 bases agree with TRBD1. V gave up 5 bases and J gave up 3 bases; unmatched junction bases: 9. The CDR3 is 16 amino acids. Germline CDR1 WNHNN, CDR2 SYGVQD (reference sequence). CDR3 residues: CASSPLRQGADTEAFF. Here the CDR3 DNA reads TGCGCCAGCAGTCCCCTCCGACAGGGGGCGGACACTGAAGCTTTCTTT.

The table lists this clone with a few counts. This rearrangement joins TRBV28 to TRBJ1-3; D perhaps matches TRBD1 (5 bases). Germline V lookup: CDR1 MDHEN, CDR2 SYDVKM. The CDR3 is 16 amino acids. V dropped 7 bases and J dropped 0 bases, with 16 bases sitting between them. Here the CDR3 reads CASTSSGGGSGNTIYF. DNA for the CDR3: TGTGCCAGCACTTCGTCTGGGGGGGGCTCTGGAAACACCATATATTTT.

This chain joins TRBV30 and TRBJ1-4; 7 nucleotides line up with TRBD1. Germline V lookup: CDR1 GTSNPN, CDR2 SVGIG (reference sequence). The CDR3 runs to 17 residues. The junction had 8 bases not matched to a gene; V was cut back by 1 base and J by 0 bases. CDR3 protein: CAWSDRGTYATNEKLFF. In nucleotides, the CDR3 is TGTGCCTGGAGTGACAGGGGCACCTATGCAACTAATGAAAAACTGTTTTTT.

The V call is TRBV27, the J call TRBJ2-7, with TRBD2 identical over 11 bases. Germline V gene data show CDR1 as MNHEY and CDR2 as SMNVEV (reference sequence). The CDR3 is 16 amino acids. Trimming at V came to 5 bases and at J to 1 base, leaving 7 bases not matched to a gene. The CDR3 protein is CASSRRTSGGSYEQYF. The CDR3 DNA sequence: TGTGCCAGCAGTCGACGAACTAGCGGGGGATCCTACGAGCAGTACTTC.

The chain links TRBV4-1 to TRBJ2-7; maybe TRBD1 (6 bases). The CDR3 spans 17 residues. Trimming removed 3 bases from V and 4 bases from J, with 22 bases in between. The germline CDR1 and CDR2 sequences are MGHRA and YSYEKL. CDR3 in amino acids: CASSQTGREGQGYEQYF. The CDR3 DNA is TGCGCCAGCAGCCAGACAGGAAGAGAGGGTCAGGGGTACGAGCAGTACTTC.

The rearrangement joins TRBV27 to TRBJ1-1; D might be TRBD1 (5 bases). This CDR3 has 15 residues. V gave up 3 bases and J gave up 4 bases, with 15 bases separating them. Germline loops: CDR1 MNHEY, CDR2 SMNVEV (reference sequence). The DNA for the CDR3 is TGTGCCAGCAGTTTGGCCCTGGGGGGAGGCACTGAAGCTTTCTTT. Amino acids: CASSLALGGGTEAFF.

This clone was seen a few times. The CDR3 sequence is CASRGLAGGPEQYF. The DNA for the CDR3 is TGTGCCAGCAGGGGACTAGCGGGAGGTCCCGAGCAGTACTTC. The chain is built from TRBV6-5 and TRBJ2-7, with 15 bases identical to TRBD2. The germline gives CDR1 MNHEY, CDR2 SVGAGI. After removal of 6 bases from V and 6 bases from J, the junction contained 3 bases not matched to a gene. This CDR3 has 14 amino acids.

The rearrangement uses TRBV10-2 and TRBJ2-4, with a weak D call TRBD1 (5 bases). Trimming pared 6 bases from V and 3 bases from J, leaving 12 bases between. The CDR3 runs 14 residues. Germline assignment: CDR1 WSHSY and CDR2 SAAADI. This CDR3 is CASSPDKNKNIQYF. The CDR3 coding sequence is TGCGCCAGCAGCCCGGACAAGAACAAAAACATTCAGTACTTC.

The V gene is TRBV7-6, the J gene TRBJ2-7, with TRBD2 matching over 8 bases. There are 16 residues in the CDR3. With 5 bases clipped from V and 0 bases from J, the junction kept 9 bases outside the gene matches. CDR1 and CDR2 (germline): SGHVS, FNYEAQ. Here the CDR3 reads CASSTVAGSFSYEQYF. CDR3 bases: TGTGCCAGCAGCACCGTAGCGGGATCCTTCTCCTACGAGCAGTACTTC.

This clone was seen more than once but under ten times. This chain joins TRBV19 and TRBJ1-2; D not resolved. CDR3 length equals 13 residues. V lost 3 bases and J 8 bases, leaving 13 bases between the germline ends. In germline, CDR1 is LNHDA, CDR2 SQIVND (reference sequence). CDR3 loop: CASSITGYGGYTF. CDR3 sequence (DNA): TGTGCCAGTAGTATTACCGGGTACGGCGGCTACACCTTC.

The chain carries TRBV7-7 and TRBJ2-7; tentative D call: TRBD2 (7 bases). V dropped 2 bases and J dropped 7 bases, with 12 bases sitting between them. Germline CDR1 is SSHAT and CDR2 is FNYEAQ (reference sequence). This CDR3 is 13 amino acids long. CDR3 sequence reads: CASSLWAGAEQYF. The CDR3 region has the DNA TGTGCCAGCAGCTTATGGGCGGGGGCGGAGCAGTACTTC.